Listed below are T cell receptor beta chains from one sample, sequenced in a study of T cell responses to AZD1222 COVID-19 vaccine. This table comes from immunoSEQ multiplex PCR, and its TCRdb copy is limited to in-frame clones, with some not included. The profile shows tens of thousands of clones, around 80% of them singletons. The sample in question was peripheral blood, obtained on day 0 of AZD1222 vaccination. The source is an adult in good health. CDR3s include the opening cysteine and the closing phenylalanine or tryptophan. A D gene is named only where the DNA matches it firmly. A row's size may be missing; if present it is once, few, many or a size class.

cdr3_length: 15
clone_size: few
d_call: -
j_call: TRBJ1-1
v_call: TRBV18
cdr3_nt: TGTGCCAGCTCACCACCGCCAGGTTCGAACACTGAAGCTTTCTTT
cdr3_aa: CASSPPPGSNTEAFF

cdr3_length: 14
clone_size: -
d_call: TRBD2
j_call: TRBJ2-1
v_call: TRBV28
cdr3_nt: TGTGCCAGCAGGGGAGCGGGGGGCTACAATGAGCAGTTCTTC
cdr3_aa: CASRGAGGYNEQFF

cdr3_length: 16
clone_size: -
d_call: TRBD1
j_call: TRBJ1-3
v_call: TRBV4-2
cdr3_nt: TGTGCCAGCAGCCAGCGGACAGGAGAGGGTGGAAACACCATATATTTT
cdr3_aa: CASSQRTGEGGNTIYF

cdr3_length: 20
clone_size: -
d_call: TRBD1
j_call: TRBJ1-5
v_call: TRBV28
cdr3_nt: TGTGCCAGCAGTTTAGGGGGACAGGGGGGCCTGATGTATAGCAATCAGCCCCAGCATTTT
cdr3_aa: CASSLGGQGGLMYSNQPQHF

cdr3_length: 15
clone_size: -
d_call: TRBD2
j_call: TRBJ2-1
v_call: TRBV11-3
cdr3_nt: TGTGCCAGCACCCGACTAGCGGGGGGGCGAAATGAGCAGTTCTTC
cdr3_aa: CASTRLAGGRNEQFF

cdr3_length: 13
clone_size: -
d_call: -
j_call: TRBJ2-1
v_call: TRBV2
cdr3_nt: TGTGCCAGCGGTGGGGTTGGGGTCAATGAGCAGTTCTTC
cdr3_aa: CASGGVGVNEQFF

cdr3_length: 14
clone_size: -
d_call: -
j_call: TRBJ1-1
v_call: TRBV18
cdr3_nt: TGTGCCAGCTCACCGCGGGCCAAGAACACTGAAGCTTTCTTT
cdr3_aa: CASSPRAKNTEAFF

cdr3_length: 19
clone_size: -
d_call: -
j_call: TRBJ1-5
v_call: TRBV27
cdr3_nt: TGTGCCAGCAGTTCTCTAAACTCGGACAGCGACATTAGCAATCAGCCCCAGCATTTT
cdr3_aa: CASSSLNSDSDISNQPQHF

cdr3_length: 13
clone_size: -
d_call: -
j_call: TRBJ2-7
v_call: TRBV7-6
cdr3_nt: TGTGCCAGCAGCCCCAGGCTCACATACGAGCAGTACTTC
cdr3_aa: CASSPRLTYEQYF

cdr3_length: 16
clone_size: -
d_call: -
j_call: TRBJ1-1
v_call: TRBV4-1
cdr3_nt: TGCGCCAGCAGCCAAGAATTAGGAGGGTCTAGTACTGAAGCTTTCTTT
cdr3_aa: CASSQELGGSSTEAFF

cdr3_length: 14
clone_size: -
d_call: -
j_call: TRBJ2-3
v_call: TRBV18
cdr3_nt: TGTGCCAGCTCACCCGTTGCTAGCACAGATACGCAGTATTTT
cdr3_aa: CASSPVASTDTQYF

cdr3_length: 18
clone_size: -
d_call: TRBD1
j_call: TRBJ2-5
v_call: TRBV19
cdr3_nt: TGTGCCAGTAGTAGTAGGGGGACCGGGACAGGGGGCCAGCGGGCCCAGTACTTC
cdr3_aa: CASSSRGTGTGGQRAQYF

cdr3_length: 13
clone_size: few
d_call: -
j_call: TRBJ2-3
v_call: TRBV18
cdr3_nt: TGTGCCAGCTCACCGGACGGGGTGGATACGCAGTATTTT
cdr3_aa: CASSPDGVDTQYF

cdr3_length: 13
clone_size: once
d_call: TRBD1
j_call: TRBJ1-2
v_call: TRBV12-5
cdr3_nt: TGTGCTAGTGGCTTGGACAGGGCCTATGGCTACACCTTC
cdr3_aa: CASGLDRAYGYTF

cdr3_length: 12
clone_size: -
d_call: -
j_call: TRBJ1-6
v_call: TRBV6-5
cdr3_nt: TGTGCCACCTGGGACACTTATTCACCCCTCCACTTT
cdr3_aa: CATWDTYSPLHF